These 5 T cell receptor beta chains share one sample of origin, sequenced in a study of blood T cell repertoires in COVID-19 (dated by TCRdb to 2019 to 2021). Library construction relied on the immunoSEQ multiplex PCR assay. In TCRdb, the immuneACCESS table is reduced to in-frame sequences with V and J assigned. These tables do not hold every clone; where another copy was compared, an unresolved V gene accounts for under half, and the others remain unexplained. A total of about 200,000 clones appear in this sample, 80% to 95% of them only once. The ten largest clones represent 0.53% of the sample. The sample taken for sequencing was peripheral blood. The receptors derive from a man between 45 and 60 years old with acute or convalescent COVID-19.

The J gene is TRBJ1-2, the V gene TRBV6-2 or TRBV6-3, with 10 bases that match TRBD1. V shed 2 bases, J shed 7 bases, and the junction held 4 bases outside the gene matches. Germline loops: CDR1 MNHEY, CDR2 SVGEGT. This CDR3 has 14 amino acids. Here the CDR3 reads CASSYQTGGFGYTF. CDR3 coding DNA: TGTGCCAGCAGTTACCAGACAGGGGGCTTTGGCTACACCTTC.

This clone has only one observation. This chain joins TRBV28 and TRBJ1-5; TRBD1 matches at 7 bases. This CDR3 comprises 13 residues. V shed 7 bases and J 6 bases; nucleotides not matched to a gene: 6. In germline, CDR1 is MDHEN, CDR2 SYDVKM. CDR3 sequence (DNA): TGTGCCAGCAAGGGGGCAGGGACTCAGCCCCAGCATTTT. It translates to CASKGAGTQPQHF.

The chain has TRBV29-1 and TRBJ2-7, with 8 bases lining up with TRBD2. The CDR3 covers 14 residues. With V trimmed by 6 bases and J by 2 bases, 9 bases remained unmatched. Per germline, CDR1 SQVTM and CDR2 ANQGSEA. The CDR3 nucleotides are TGCAGCGTGAAAATGACTAGCGACACCTACGAGCAGTACTTC. Its translation: CSVKMTSDTYEQYF.

The chain links TRBV6-6 to TRBJ1-5, with a weak D call TRBD1 (5 bases). V lost 5 bases to trimming and J lost 2 bases, with 13 bases between them. This CDR3 has 15 residues. Germline V gives CDR1 MNHNY, CDR2 SVGAGI (reference sequence). The CDR3 loop is CASSLDRGGNQPQHF. The CDR3 coding sequence is TGTGCCAGCAGTCTAGATAGGGGTGGCAATCAGCCCCAGCATTTT.

The V and J genes are TRBV6-2 or TRBV6-3 and TRBJ1-5, with a weak D call TRBD1 (5 bases). The CDR3 is 14 amino acids. The V and J ends lost 0 bases and 5 bases respectively, with 8 bases between them. Per the germline V gene, CDR1 is MNHEY and CDR2 is SVGEGT. CDR3 sequence: CASSYSRGDQPQHF. Here the CDR3 DNA reads TGTGCCAGCAGTTACTCACGGGGGGATCAGCCCCAGCATTTT.